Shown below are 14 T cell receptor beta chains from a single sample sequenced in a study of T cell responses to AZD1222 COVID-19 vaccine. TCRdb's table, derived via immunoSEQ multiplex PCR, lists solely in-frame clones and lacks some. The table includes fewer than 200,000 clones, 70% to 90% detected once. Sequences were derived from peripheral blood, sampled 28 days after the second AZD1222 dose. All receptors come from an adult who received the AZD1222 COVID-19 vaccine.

The CDR3 coding sequence is TGTGCCAGCAGCTTAGAAGAGGGGCTAGGCTATGGCTACACCTTC. Protein sequence: CASSLEEGLGYGYTF. This chain uses TRBV7-2 with TRBJ1-2; TRBD1 is a possible D gene (5 bases). The CDR3 length is 15 residues. The germline V gene has CDR1 SGHTA and CDR2 FQGNSA. Trimming cost V 1 base and J 4 bases, with 13 bases left between them.

The CDR3 region is CASSKTGSSNQPQHF. For the CDR3, the DNA is TGTGCCAGTAGTAAAACAGGGTCTAGCAATCAGCCCCAGCATTTT. This chain links TRBV19 with TRBJ1-5; D perhaps matches TRBD1 (6 bases). The CDR3 has 15 residues. Germline CDR1 LNHDA, CDR2 SQIVND (reference sequence). Trimming pared 4 bases from V and 0 bases from J, leaving 10 bases between.

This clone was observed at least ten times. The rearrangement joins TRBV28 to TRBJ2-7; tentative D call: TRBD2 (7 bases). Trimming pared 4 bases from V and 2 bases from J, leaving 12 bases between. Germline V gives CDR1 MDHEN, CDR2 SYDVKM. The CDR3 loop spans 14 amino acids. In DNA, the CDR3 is TGTGCCAGCAGTTATGGGGGGGACACCTACGAGCAGTACTTC. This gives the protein CASSYGGDTYEQYF.

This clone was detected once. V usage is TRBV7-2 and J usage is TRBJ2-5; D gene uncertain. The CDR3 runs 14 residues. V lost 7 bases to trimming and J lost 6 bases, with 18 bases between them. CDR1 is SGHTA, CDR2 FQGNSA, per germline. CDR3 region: CASTVEVVTKTQYF. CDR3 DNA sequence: TGTGCCAGCACGGTAGAGGTAGTCACAAAGACCCAGTACTTC.

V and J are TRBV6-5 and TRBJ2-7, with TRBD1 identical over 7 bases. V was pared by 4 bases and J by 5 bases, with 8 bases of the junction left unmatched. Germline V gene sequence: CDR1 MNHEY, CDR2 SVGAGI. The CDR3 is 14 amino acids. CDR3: CASSWGRQGNEQYF. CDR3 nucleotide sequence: TGTGCCAGCAGTTGGGGCCGACAGGGTAACGAGCAGTACTTC.

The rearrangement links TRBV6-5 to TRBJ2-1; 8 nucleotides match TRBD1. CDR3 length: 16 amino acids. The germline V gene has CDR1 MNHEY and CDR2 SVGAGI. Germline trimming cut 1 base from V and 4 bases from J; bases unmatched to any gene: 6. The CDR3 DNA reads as TGTGCCAGCAGTTACTGGAAGGACAGGGCGTACAATGAGCAGTTCTTC. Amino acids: CASSYWKDRAYNEQFF.

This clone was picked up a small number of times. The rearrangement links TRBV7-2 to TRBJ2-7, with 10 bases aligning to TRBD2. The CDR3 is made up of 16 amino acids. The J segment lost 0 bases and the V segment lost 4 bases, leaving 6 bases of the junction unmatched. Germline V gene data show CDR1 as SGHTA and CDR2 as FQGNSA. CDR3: CASSWRAGGSSYEQYF. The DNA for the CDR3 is TGTGCCAGCAGCTGGCGAGCGGGGGGGAGCTCCTACGAGCAGTACTTC.

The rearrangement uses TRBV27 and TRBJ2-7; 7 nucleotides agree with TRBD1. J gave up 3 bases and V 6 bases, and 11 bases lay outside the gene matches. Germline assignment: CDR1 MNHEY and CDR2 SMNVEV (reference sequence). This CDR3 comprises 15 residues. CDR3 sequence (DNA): TGTGCCAGCAGCCCGACCCCGGGACAGATCTACGAGCAGTACTTC. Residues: CASSPTPGQIYEQYF.

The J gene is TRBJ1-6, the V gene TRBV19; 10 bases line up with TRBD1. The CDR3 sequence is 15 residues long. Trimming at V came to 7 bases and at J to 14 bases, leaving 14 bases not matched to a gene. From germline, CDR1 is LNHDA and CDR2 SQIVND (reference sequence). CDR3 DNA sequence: TGTGCCAGTAATCCGGGACAGGGGTTCGTCGGGGCCCTCCACTTT. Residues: CASNPGQGFVGALHF.

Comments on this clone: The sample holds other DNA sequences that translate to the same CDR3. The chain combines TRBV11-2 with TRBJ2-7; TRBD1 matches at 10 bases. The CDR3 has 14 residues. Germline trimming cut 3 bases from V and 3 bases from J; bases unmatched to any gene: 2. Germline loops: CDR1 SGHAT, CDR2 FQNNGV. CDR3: CASSFGTGDYEQYF. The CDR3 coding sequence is TGTGCCAGCAGCTTCGGGACAGGGGACTACGAGCAGTACTTC.

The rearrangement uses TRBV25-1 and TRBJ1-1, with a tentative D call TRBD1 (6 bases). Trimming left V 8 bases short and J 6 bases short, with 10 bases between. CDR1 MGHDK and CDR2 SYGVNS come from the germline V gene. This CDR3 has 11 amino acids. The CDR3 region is CASLQGAEAFF. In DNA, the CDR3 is TGTGCCAGCCTACAGGGAGCTGAAGCTTTCTTT.

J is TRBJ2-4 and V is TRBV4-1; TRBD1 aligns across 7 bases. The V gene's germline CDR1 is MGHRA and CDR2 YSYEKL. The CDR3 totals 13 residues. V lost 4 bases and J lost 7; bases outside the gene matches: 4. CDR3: CASSPPGQNIQYF. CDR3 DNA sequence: TGCGCCAGCAGCCCGCCGGGACAGAACATTCAGTACTTC.

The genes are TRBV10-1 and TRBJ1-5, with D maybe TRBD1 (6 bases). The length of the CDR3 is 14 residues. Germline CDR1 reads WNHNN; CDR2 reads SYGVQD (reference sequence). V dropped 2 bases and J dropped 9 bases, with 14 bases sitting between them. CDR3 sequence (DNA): TGCGCCAGCAGTGAGCGGGGGCCACCTTTGCCCCAGCATTTT. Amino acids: CASSERGPPLPQHF.

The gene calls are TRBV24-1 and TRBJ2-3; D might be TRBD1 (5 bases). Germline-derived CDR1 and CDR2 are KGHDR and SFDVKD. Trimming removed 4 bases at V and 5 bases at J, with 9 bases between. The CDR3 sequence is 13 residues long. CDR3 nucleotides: TGTGCCACCAGTGACCTGACAGAAGATACGCAGTATTTT. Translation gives CATSDLTEDTQYF.